This T cell receptor (beta chain) was profiled in a study of OX40 agonist ivuxolimab in advanced cancers. Sequencing used immunoSEQ multiplex PCR; TCRdb keeps in-frame clones, though not all of them. The data contain roughly 28,000 clones, roughly 85% of them singletons. The V gene's germline CDR1 is LNHDA and CDR2 SQIVND (reference sequence). V dropped 3 bases and J dropped 6 bases, with 11 bases sitting between them. This CDR3 has 13 residues. Excluded were patients having autoimmune disease history or systemic immunosuppression. The chain has TRBV19 and TRBJ1-2; D is unclear. This material consisted of CD4+ or CD8+ T cells sorted from blood, taken in a trial of the OX40 agonist ivuxolimab. This TCR derives from an adult with an advanced solid tumor such as melanoma, head and neck, liver or kidney cancer. CDR3 region: CASSILGSNGYTF. DNA of the CDR3: TGTGCCAGTAGTATCTTAGGCTCCAATGGCTACACCTTC.